The 18 T cell receptor beta chains below were found in one sample sequenced in a study of cytomegalovirus exposure and HLA in healthy donors. Researchers ran the PCR with 60 Vbeta and 13 Jbeta primers. Repertoires were generated with immunoSEQ multiplex PCR, while TCRdb's copy carries only in-frame clones and drops some. Altogether about 160,000 clones are present, approximately 81% being singletons, with the ten largest covering 7%. Sequences were obtained from PBMCs. Receptors were obtained from a woman in her twenties or thirties in good health and CMV-seropositive.

The chain uses TRBV6-1 and TRBJ1-5; 7 nucleotides match TRBD1. The CDR3 runs 16 residues. Germline CDR1 MNHNS, CDR2 SASEGT. J gave up 12 bases and V 3 bases, and 17 bases lay outside the gene matches. This CDR3 is CASSDRERSMTGLQHF. DNA for the CDR3: TGTGCCAGCAGTGATCGGGAGCGCTCCATGACAGGGCTCCAGCATTTT.

This chain connects TRBV11-1 to TRBJ2-3, with D unclear. The V end was cut by 6 bases, the J end by 5 bases, with 9 bases between. Germline CDR1 reads SGHAT; CDR2 reads FQDESV (reference sequence). There are 12 residues in the CDR3. The CDR3 DNA reads as TGTGCCAGCAGTAGATTTAGAGATACGCAGTATTTT. Translated, it gives CASSRFRDTQYF.

The chain uses TRBV5-1 and TRBJ2-7; 13 bases align to TRBD2. CDR1 SGHRS and CDR2 YFSETQ come from the germline V gene. The trim removed 4 bases at V and 11 bases at J, leaving 9 bases unmatched. The CDR3 totals 14 residues. CDR3 bases: TGCGCCAGCAGCGCGAAACTAGCGGGGGGGCCAGAGTACTTC. Amino acids: CASSAKLAGGPEYF. Combining the CDR3 with reference TRBV5-1 and TRBJ2-7 gives the whole variable domain KAGVTQTPRYLIKTRGQQVTLSCSPISGHRSVSWYQQTPGQGLQFLFEYFSETQRNKGNFPGRFSGRQFSNSRSEMNVSTLELGDSALYLCASSAKLAGGPEYFGPGTRLTVT.

V and J are TRBV4-3 and TRBJ1-1; no reliable D call. Deletions cut 2 bases from V and 1 base from J, with 14 bases between. The V gene's germline CDR1 is LGHNA and CDR2 YSLEER. CDR3 length: 16 amino acids. Here the CDR3 reads CASSQNLDTSNTEAFF. CDR3 coding DNA: TGCGCCAGCAGCCAAAATCTCGACACCTCGAACACTGAAGCTTTCTTT.

V usage is TRBV4-2 and J usage is TRBJ2-7; 10 bases fit TRBD1. With 4 bases clipped from V and 4 bases from J, the junction kept 7 bases outside the gene matches. The germline V gene encodes CDR1 LGHNA and CDR2 YNFKEQ. This CDR3 has 15 residues. CDR3: CASSRTGTGVYEQYF. In nucleotides, the CDR3 is TGTGCCAGCAGCCGTACCGGGACAGGGGTTTACGAGCAGTACTTC.

V usage is TRBV7-2 and J usage is TRBJ1-1; perhaps TRBD1 as D (6 bases). The CDR3 runs 13 residues. CDR1 and CDR2 (germline): SGHTA, FQGNSA. V was clipped by 5 bases and J by 5 bases, with 12 bases between them. As DNA, the CDR3 is TGTGCCAGCAGCGGGGGTAGGGGGACTGAAGCTTTCTTT. Its protein is CASSGGRGTEAFF.

The chain combines TRBV7-9 with TRBJ2-3; 9 bases are shared with TRBD1. Germline V CDR1 and CDR2: SEHNR, FQNEAQ (reference sequence). The CDR3 is 17 amino acids. Unmatched junction bases numbered 14, after V lost 5 bases and J lost 5 bases. The CDR3 is CASSLRAHRGHGDTQYF. DNA of the CDR3: TGTGCCAGCAGCCTCAGAGCCCACAGGGGGCATGGAGATACGCAGTATTTT.

The chain links TRBV5-1 to TRBJ2-7; perhaps TRBD1 as D (6 bases). Germline assignment: CDR1 SGHRS and CDR2 YFSETQ. V gave up 0 bases and J gave up 0 bases, with 10 bases separating them. The CDR3 sequence is 15 residues long. The CDR3 is CASSLGDTDSYEQYF. DNA for the CDR3: TGCGCCAGCAGCTTGGGGGACACTGACTCCTACGAGCAGTACTTC.

The chain combines TRBV5-6 with TRBJ1-3; possible D gene TRBD1, 5 bases. CDR1 and CDR2 from the germline V gene are SGHDT and YYEEEE. The length of the CDR3 is 14 residues. Trimming stripped 7 bases from V and 2 bases from J, with 13 bases between. The CDR3 DNA sequence: TGTGCCAGCTCCCTGCAGGGTGCTGGAAACACCATATATTTT. It encodes CASSLQGAGNTIYF.

The rearrangement links TRBV9 to TRBJ2-1; 9 bases fit TRBD2. V was clipped by 4 bases and J by 5 bases; unmatched bases: 7. From germline, CDR1 is SGDLS and CDR2 YYNGEE. The length of the CDR3 is 15 residues. The CDR3 reads CASSSSGVLNNEQFF. In DNA, the CDR3 is TGTGCCAGCAGCTCTAGCGGGGTACTAAACAATGAGCAGTTCTTC.

This chain links TRBV7-2 with TRBJ1-2; 7 nucleotides line up with TRBD1. CDR3 length: 15 amino acids. Germline CDR1 and CDR2: SGHTA and FQGNSA. The V and J ends lost 5 bases and 4 bases, in that order; junction bases with no gene match: 10. Here the CDR3 DNA reads TGTGCCAGCAGCCCCAAAGACAGGGCTCCCTATGGCTACACCTTC. Its protein is CASSPKDRAPYGYTF. The variable domain in full, with the rest retrieved from reference TRBV7-2 and TRBJ1-2, is GAGVSQSPSNKVTEKGKDVELRCDPISGHTALYWYRQSLGQGLEFLIYFQGNSAPDKSGLPSDRFSAERTGGSVSTLTIQRTQQEDSAVYLCASSPKDRAPYGYTFGSGTRLTVV.

The chain couples TRBV5-1 to TRBJ1-5, with D perhaps TRBD1 (5 bases). This CDR3 has 15 residues. V lost 5 bases to trimming and J lost 0 bases, with 12 bases between them. CDR1 and CDR2 (germline): SGHRS, YFSETQ. CDR3: CASSLEGSSNQPQHF. The CDR3 coding sequence is TGCGCCAGCAGTCTGGAGGGGTCTAGCAATCAGCCCCAGCATTTT.

The chain joins TRBV6-6 to TRBJ2-5; 8 bases map to TRBD2. The V and J ends lost 7 bases and 2 bases, in that order; junction bases with no gene match: 6. The germline V gene has CDR1 MNHNY and CDR2 SVGAGI (reference sequence). This CDR3 is 14 amino acids long. The CDR3 is CASNRLAIQETQYF. DNA of the CDR3: TGTGCCAGCAACCGACTAGCGATACAAGAGACCCAGTACTTC.

The chain joins TRBV6-1 to TRBJ2-4, with a possible D match to TRBD2 (5 bases). The CDR3 totals 16 residues. Germline V gene lookup returns CDR1 MNHNS and CDR2 SASEGT. V was pared by 4 bases and J by 2 bases, with 15 bases between. In DNA form, the CDR3 reads TGTGCCAGCAGTGTACACTATGAGGGAACCAAAAACATTCAGTACTTC. It specifies CASSVHYEGTKNIQYF.

The chain uses TRBV10-3 and TRBJ1-1; D might be TRBD1 (6 bases). Looked up from germline, CDR1 is ENHRY and CDR2 is SYGVKD. Trimming took off 0 bases at V and 9 bases at J, with 8 bases between the two ends. The CDR3 consists of 12 residues. In DNA, the CDR3 is TGTGCCATCAGTGAGTCCCAGGGGAAAGCTTTCTTT. Translated: CAISESQGKAFF.

This chain connects TRBV15 to TRBJ1-4; 8 bases align to TRBD1. J gave up 8 bases and V 4 bases, and 9 bases lay outside the gene matches. Germline CDR1 and CDR2: LNHNV and YYDKDF (reference sequence). The CDR3 runs 15 residues. The CDR3: CATSIKTGEGEKLFF. CDR3 nucleotide sequence: TGTGCCACCAGCATAAAGACAGGGGAAGGGGAAAAACTGTTTTTT.

CDR3 loop: CASSEGFQGSNQPQHF. The CDR3 DNA sequence: TGTGCCAGCAGTGAAGGCTTCCAGGGTAGCAATCAGCCCCAGCATTTT. The rearrangement links TRBV2 to TRBJ1-5; D is possibly TRBD1 (5 bases). Trimming pared 1 base from V and 0 bases from J, leaving 10 bases between. This CDR3 comprises 16 residues. Germline V gene data show CDR1 as SNHLY and CDR2 as FYNNEI.

Worth noting for this clone: A junction end diverges from the germline sequence, so it may reflect a read error. The J gene is TRBJ2-2, the V gene TRBV30, with D perhaps matching TRBD2 (5 bases). The CDR3 extends over 13 amino acids. Germline V gene lookup returns CDR1 GTSNPN and CDR2 SVGIG (reference sequence). DNA for the CDR3: TGTGCCTGGAGTGTACGCCCACACCGGGGAGCTGTTTTT. Translated: CAWSVRPHRGAVF.